This is a list of T cell receptor beta chains from one sample in a study of PD-1 and CTLA-4 blockade in melanoma. The method was immunoSEQ multiplex PCR; TCRdb's version includes in-frame clones alone and lacks a portion of them. Of 25,000 to 35,000 clones listed, about 89% are singletons. Here the sequenced sample was CD8+ T cells from peripheral blood, taken before anti-PD-1 treatment. The receptors were gathered from a human donor with melanoma. CDR3s include the opening cysteine and the closing phenylalanine or tryptophan. D genes are given only for firm matches. Clone size is given for some rows only: seen once, a few or many times, or a class if the clone is expanded.

clone_size	v_call	j_call	d_call	cdr3_aa	cdr3_nt
NA	TRBV20-1	TRBJ2-5	NA	CSARDWRLGGQETQYF	TGCAGTGCTCGTGACTGGCGCCTCGGGGGTCAAGAGACCCAGTACTTC
NA	TRBV10-2	TRBJ1-2	NA	CASSERGGGYGYTF	TGCGCCAGCAGTGAGCGGGGGGGCGGATATGGCTACACCTTC
NA	TRBV5-5	TRBJ1-1	NA	CASSPGDGADTEAFF	TGTGCCAGCAGCCCTGGGGATGGGGCGGACACTGAAGCTTTCTTT
NA	TRBV3-1/TRBV3-2	TRBJ1-1	NA	CASSMQNTEAFF	TGTGCCAGCAGTATGCAGAACACTGAAGCTTTCTTT
once	TRBV15	TRBJ1-1	NA	CATSILGDMNTEAFF	TGTGCCACCAGCATACTAGGGGACATGAACACTGAAGCTTTCTTT
NA	TRBV19	TRBJ1-4	TRBD1	CASTSGGSEKLFF	TGTGCCAGTACTTCAGGGGGCAGTGAAAAACTGTTTTTT
NA	TRBV4-1	TRBJ1-1	TRBD1	CASSARTGNTEAFF	TGCGCCAGCAGCGCCCGGACAGGGAACACTGAAGCTTTCTTT
NA	TRBV5-8	TRBJ1-1	NA	CASSPTPGFTEAFF	TGTGCCAGCAGCCCCACCCCAGGGTTCACTGAAGCTTTCTTT
NA	TRBV11-1	TRBJ1-1	NA	CASSLSYTEAFF	TGTGCCAGCAGCTTGTCATACACTGAAGCTTTCTTT
NA	TRBV7-8	TRBJ2-7	NA	CASSLEFVDSNYLEYEQYF	TGTGCCAGCAGCTTAGAGTTCGTGGACAGCAATTACCTTGAGTACGAGCAGTACTTC
NA	TRBV14	TRBJ2-3	NA	CASSQDLLGDTQYF	TGTGCCAGCAGCCAAGATCTTCTTGGCGATACGCAGTATTTT
NA	TRBV10-1	TRBJ2-1	TRBD2	CASSDLAGGSNEQFF	TGCGCCAGCAGTGACCTAGCGGGAGGAAGCAATGAGCAGTTCTTC
NA	TRBV18	TRBJ2-3	TRBD2	CASSLWTSDRMIILTDTQYF	TGTGCCAGCTCACTCTGGACTAGCGATAGAATGATCATTCTCACAGATACGCAGTATTTT
NA	TRBV6-5	TRBJ2-3	TRBD2	CASRGLAGVDTQYF	TGTGCCAGCAGAGGACTAGCGGGAGTTGATACGCAGTATTTT
NA	TRBV5-5	TRBJ1-1	NA	CASSPMDGGTEAFF	TGTGCCAGCAGCCCTATGGACGGAGGCACTGAAGCTTTCTTT
NA	TRBV19	TRBJ2-3	TRBD2	CASSQAGGADTQYF	TGTGCCAGTAGTCAAGCGGGGGGAGCAGATACGCAGTATTTT
NA	TRBV27	TRBJ1-2	TRBD1	CASSFGTGKINGYTF	TGTGCCAGCAGTTTCGGGACAGGGAAGATCAATGGCTACACCTTC
NA	TRBV7-8	TRBJ2-7	NA	CASSPPPNAGEQYF	TGTGCCAGCAGCCCCCCCCCAAACGCGGGCGAGCAGTACTTC
NA	TRBV7-9	TRBJ1-4	NA	CASSPRQNEDDNEKLFF	TGTGCCAGCAGCCCCCGACAGAACGAAGATGATAATGAAAAACTGTTTTTT
NA	TRBV2	TRBJ2-3	TRBD1	CASEGQATDTQYF	TGTGCCAGCGAAGGACAGGCCACAGATACGCAGTATTTT
NA	TRBV7-9	TRBJ2-1	NA	CASSLDWDIYNEQFF	TGTGCCAGCAGCTTAGATTGGGACATTTACAATGAGCAGTTCTTC
few	TRBV27	TRBJ1-6	NA	CASSSRPQGHNSPLHF	TGTGCCAGCAGTTCGAGGCCCCAGGGCCATAATTCACCCCTCCACTTT
NA	TRBV6-6	TRBJ1-5	NA	CASTPLGFNQPQHF	TGTGCCAGCACACCGCTCGGATTCAATCAGCCCCAGCATTTT
NA	TRBV5-1	TRBJ1-1	TRBD1	CASSLAEYRGRHTEAFF	TGCGCCAGCAGCTTGGCAGAATACAGGGGCCGCCACACTGAAGCTTTCTTT
NA	TRBV30	TRBJ1-2	NA	CAWELNNYGYTF	TGTGCCTGGGAACTGAATAACTATGGCTACACCTTC
few	TRBV29-1	TRBJ1-1	NA	CSVEQGNTEAFF	TGCAGCGTTGAACAGGGCAACACTGAAGCTTTCTTT
NA	TRBV10-1	TRBJ2-7	NA	CASSESWRANEQYF	TGCGCCAGCAGTGAGTCGTGGCGGGCCAACGAGCAGTACTTC
NA	TRBV11-3	TRBJ2-3	TRBD2	CASSLGTSGGPGDTQYF	TGTGCCAGCAGCTTGGGGACTAGCGGGGGCCCAGGAGATACGCAGTATTTT